Below, 25 T cell receptor beta chains from the same sample are listed, as sequenced in a study of blood T cell repertoires in COVID-19. Sequencing used immunoSEQ multiplex PCR; TCRdb keeps in-frame clones, though not all of them. The sample has 120,000 or so clones, roughly nine tenths seen once. Input material: peripheral blood. These receptors were collected from a man aged 55 to 70 with COVID-19, enrolled during active disease.

The rearrangement joins TRBV11-2 to TRBJ2-7, with D possibly being TRBD2 (5 bases). This CDR3 has 16 amino acids. From germline, CDR1 is SGHAT and CDR2 FQNNGV. V lost 2 bases to trimming and J lost 5 bases, with 19 bases between them. The CDR3 nucleotides read TGTGCCAGCAGCTTAACCCTAGTAGCGACCCGAGACGAGCAGTACTTC. Translation gives CASSLTLVATRDEQYF.

The V gene is TRBV19, the J gene TRBJ2-1, with a possible D match to TRBD1 (5 bases). Deletions cut 1 base from V and 4 bases from J, with 8 bases between. The CDR3 totals 14 residues. Germline loops: CDR1 LNHDA, CDR2 SQIVND (reference sequence). Here the CDR3 DNA reads TGTGCCAGTAGTATAGGGACAACTTACAATGAGCAGTTCTTC. Translating it yields CASSIGTTYNEQFF.

The rearrangement joins TRBV3-1 (or the pseudogene TRBV3-2) to TRBJ1-2; D gene ambiguous. Germline CDR1 LGHDT, CDR2 YNNKEL (reference sequence). V was pared by 6 bases and J by 8 bases, with 7 bases between. The CDR3 has 10 amino acids. The CDR3 nucleotides read TGTGCCAGCAGTCTGAGCGGCTACACCTTC. As protein: CASSLSGYTF.

The chain carries TRBV4-2 and TRBJ2-1; TRBD1 aligns across 7 bases. V gave up 0 bases and J gave up 7 bases; unmatched junction bases: 3. Germline CDR1 is LGHNA and CDR2 is YNFKEQ. The length of the CDR3 is 14 residues. The DNA of the CDR3 is TGTGCCAGCAGCCAAGAGCCGACAGGGAATGAGCAGTTCTTC. Its protein is CASSQEPTGNEQFF.

The V and J genes are TRBV6-5 and TRBJ2-2; 7 bases match TRBD2. This CDR3 has 15 residues. Per germline, CDR1 MNHEY and CDR2 SVGAGI. With V trimmed by 2 bases and J by 6 bases, 6 bases remained unmatched. CDR3 sequence: CASSYPSGPPGELFF. The CDR3 region has the DNA TGTGCCAGCAGTTACCCTAGCGGACCCCCCGGGGAGCTGTTTTTT.

The V gene is TRBV4-2, the J gene TRBJ1-1; D unresolved. Germline V gene data show CDR1 as LGHNA and CDR2 as YNFKEQ. V was trimmed by 0 bases and J by 1 base, leaving 6 bases between them. The CDR3 spans 14 residues. The CDR3 bases are TGTGCCAGCAGCCAAGATCTAGCGAACACTGAAGCTTTCTTT. This encodes CASSQDLANTEAFF.

The chain links TRBV11-2 to TRBJ2-4; 10 bases line up with TRBD2. The germline V gene encodes CDR1 SGHAT and CDR2 FQNNGV. The V gene end was trimmed by 5 bases and the J gene end by 0 bases; junction bases not matched to a gene: 4. The CDR3 extends over 16 amino acids. CDR3 sequence (DNA): TGTGCCAGCAGCCCTGGACTAGCGGTAGCCAAAAACATTCAGTACTTC. It specifies CASSPGLAVAKNIQYF.

V is TRBV2 and J is TRBJ2-7, with 9 nucleotides matching TRBD1. Germline lookup yields CDR1 SNHLY and CDR2 FYNNEI. The trim removed 4 bases at V and 6 bases at J, leaving 7 bases unmatched. The CDR3 has 14 residues. The DNA for the CDR3 is TGTGCCAGCAGTGTTGAACAGGGGGCGGGCGAGCAGTACTTC. Translating gives CASSVEQGAGEQYF.

This clone showed up just once. The CDR3 spells CASSRDIIGAFF. The CDR3 DNA is TGTGCCAGCAGCCGGGACATCATTGGAGCTTTCTTT. This chain joins TRBV7-2 and TRBJ1-1; TRBD1 is a possible D gene (6 bases). Germline V gene data show CDR1 as SGHTA and CDR2 as FQGNSA. The CDR3 loop spans 12 amino acids. V lost 5 bases and J lost 10, with 14 bases in between.

The chain links TRBV28 to TRBJ1-2; tentatively, D is TRBD1 (6 bases). There are 14 residues in the CDR3. Between the trimmed V and J ends, which lost 11 bases and 8 bases, there was a span of 24 bases. Looked up from germline, CDR1 is MDHEN and CDR2 is SYDVKM. The CDR3 reads CAALAGARLIGYTF. For the CDR3, the DNA is TGTGCCGCCCTGGCAGGGGCCCGCCTAATCGGCTACACCTTC.

This chain joins TRBV7-3 and TRBJ2-3, with 14 bases lining up with TRBD2. The CDR3 sequence is 16 residues long. Trimming removed 5 bases from V and 6 bases from J; junction bases left unmatched: 7. Per the germline V gene, CDR1 is SGHTA and CDR2 is FQGTGA. The chain's CDR3 is CASSLGLAGVSDTQYF. CDR3 DNA sequence: TGTGCCAGCAGCCTGGGACTAGCGGGAGTGAGTGATACGCAGTATTTT.

The genes are TRBV28 and TRBJ2-1; 13 bases agree with TRBD2. Per germline, CDR1 MDHEN and CDR2 SYDVKM. Germline trimming cut 1 base from V and 10 bases from J; bases unmatched to any gene: 10. The CDR3 runs to 17 residues. The CDR3, as DNA: TGTGCCAGCAGTTTATTGGGACTAGCGGGGCCCAGGAAGGAGCAGTTCTTC. It encodes CASSLLGLAGPRKEQFF.

The chain employs TRBV5-1 and TRBJ1-4; TRBD1 matches at 8 bases. The germline V gene encodes CDR1 SGHRS and CDR2 YFSETQ. The CDR3 sequence is 15 residues long. With V trimmed by 3 bases and J by 3 bases, 4 bases remained unmatched. CDR3 residues: CASSSQGAPNEKLFF. The CDR3 region has the DNA TGCGCCAGCAGCTCCCAGGGGGCACCTAATGAAAAACTGTTTTTT. Full variable domain (outside the CDR3, taken from reference TRBV5-1 and TRBJ1-4): KAGVTQTPRYLIKTRGQQVTLSCSPISGHRSVSWYQQTPGQGLQFLFEYFSETQRNKGNFPGRFSGRQFSNSRSEMNVSTLELGDSALYLCASSSQGAPNEKLFFGSGTQLSVL.

The sample holds one count of this clone. This rearrangement joins TRBV19 to TRBJ1-3; 9 bases map to TRBD1. Germline V gives CDR1 LNHDA, CDR2 SQIVND (reference sequence). V was clipped by 0 bases and J by 7 bases; unmatched bases: 4. CDR3 length equals 15 residues. The CDR3 DNA reads as TGTGCCAGTAGTATAGACGCGACAGGGGGGAACACCATATATTTT. Amino acids: CASSIDATGGNTIYF.

The sample holds one count of this clone. The chain uses TRBV6-1 and TRBJ1-2; no clear D gene. Germline V gene sequence: CDR1 MNHNS, CDR2 SASEGT. The CDR3 runs to 15 residues. V was clipped by 1 base and J by 5 bases, with 14 bases between them. CDR3 amino acids: CASSEGPSFIYGYTF. The CDR3 coding sequence is TGTGCCAGCAGTGAAGGGCCTAGCTTTATTTATGGCTACACCTTC.

In this sample, this clone turned up a few times. The chain employs TRBV4-1 and TRBJ2-7; TRBD1 aligns across 7 bases. CDR3 length: 17 residues. CDR1 is MGHRA, CDR2 YSYEKL, per germline. Losses at the gene ends were 7 bases for V and 0 bases for J; bases not matched to a gene: 15. CDR3 amino acids: CASTRNPPGQSSYEQYF. The DNA for the CDR3 is TGCGCCAGCACCAGGAACCCGCCGGGACAGAGCTCCTACGAGCAGTACTTC.

This chain uses TRBV5-4 with TRBJ2-3; possible D gene TRBD2, 5 bases. The germline V gene encodes CDR1 SGHNT and CDR2 YYREEE (reference sequence). Deletions cut 0 bases from V and 5 bases from J, with 13 bases between. The CDR3 runs to 15 residues. In DNA form, the CDR3 reads TGTGCCAGCAGCTTGGATTTACTAGAAATAGATACGCAGTATTTT. Translating gives CASSLDLLEIDTQYF.

The V call is TRBV4-1, the J call TRBJ2-7; 11 bases are a match to TRBD2. Unmatched junction bases numbered 6, after V lost 0 bases and J lost 2 bases. The CDR3 length is 17 residues. The germline V gene has CDR1 MGHRA and CDR2 YSYEKL. CDR3: CASSQDLLAGETYEQYF. The CDR3 DNA is TGCGCCAGCAGCCAAGATCTACTAGCGGGAGAAACCTACGAGCAGTACTTC.

This sequence joins TRBV19 and TRBJ1-5; 8 bases match TRBD1. Germline trimming cut 6 bases from V and 4 bases from J; bases unmatched to any gene: 14. Germline-derived CDR1 and CDR2 are LNHDA and SQIVND (reference sequence). The CDR3 contains 17 residues. The CDR3 nucleotides read TGTGCCAGTAGGAGAACAGGGGGATTCCTTAATAATCAGCCCCAGCATTTT. It yields the protein CASRRTGGFLNNQPQHF.

About this clone: Distinct nucleotide sequences in the sample also encode this CDR3. This chain connects TRBV7-3 to TRBJ1-2, with 9 bases lining up with TRBD1. Losses at the gene ends were 5 bases for V and 4 bases for J; bases not matched to a gene: 2. The CDR3 sequence is 13 residues long. CDR1 is SGHTA and CDR2 is FQGTGA in the germline V gene. CDR3 sequence reads: CASSPDRGYGYTF. Here the CDR3 DNA reads TGTGCCAGCAGCCCGGACAGGGGCTATGGCTACACCTTC.

The chain is built from TRBV12-5 and TRBJ1-4, with D possibly TRBD1 on 6 matching bases. Trimming stripped 6 bases from V and 6 bases from J, with 14 bases between. This CDR3 is 14 amino acids long. Germline CDR1 reads LGHNT; CDR2 reads FRNRAP. The CDR3 spells CASGPQGWDEKLFF. In DNA, the CDR3 is TGTGCTAGTGGGCCGCAGGGGTGGGATGAAAAACTGTTTTTT.

This clone was seen more than once but under ten times. The chain has TRBV5-4 and TRBJ2-7; 10 bases fit TRBD2. Germline CDR1 is SGHNT and CDR2 is YYREEE (reference sequence). CDR3 length: 17 amino acids. J gave up 3 bases and V 4 bases, and 13 bases lay outside the gene matches. CDR3 sequence reads: CASSPGGLAPGGYEQYF. The CDR3 DNA is TGTGCCAGCAGCCCGGGGGGACTAGCGCCGGGGGGCTACGAGCAGTACTTC.

The gene calls are TRBV27 and TRBJ2-4; possible D gene TRBD1, 5 bases. Germline values: CDR1 MNHEY, CDR2 SMNVEV (reference sequence). V was clipped by 2 bases and J by 2 bases, with 10 bases between them. The CDR3 has 15 amino acids. For the CDR3, the DNA is TGTGCCAGCAGTTTACAGGGATTTCCCAAAAACATTCAGTACTTC. It specifies CASSLQGFPKNIQYF.

V and J are TRBV11-3 and TRBJ2-1, with TRBD2 identical over 7 bases. CDR3 length equals 16 residues. Per germline, CDR1 SGHNT and CDR2 YENEEA. The V segment lost 3 bases and the J segment 9 bases; nucleotides outside the gene matches: 14. In nucleotides, the CDR3 is TGTGCCAGCAGCTTCCTCGGGAGGCCGGAACATTCTGAGCAGTTCTTC. This translates into CASSFLGRPEHSEQFF.

The rearrangement uses TRBV18 and TRBJ1-1; TRBD1 is a possible D gene (6 bases). V lost 6 bases and J 4 bases, leaving 15 bases between the germline ends. The CDR3 totals 14 residues. Germline values: CDR1 KGHSH, CDR2 LQKENI. The CDR3 nucleotides are TGTGCCAGCTCCCTCCCAGGGGTTGGCACTGAAGCTTTCTTT. Protein: CASSLPGVGTEAFF. Looking up the rest from reference TRBV18 and TRBJ1-1 gives the full variable domain: NAGVMQNPRHLVRRRGQEARLRCSPMKGHSHVYWYRQLPEEGLKFMVYLQKENIIDESGMPKERFSAEFPKEGPSILRIQQVVRGDSAAYFCASSLPGVGTEAFFGQGTRLTVV.